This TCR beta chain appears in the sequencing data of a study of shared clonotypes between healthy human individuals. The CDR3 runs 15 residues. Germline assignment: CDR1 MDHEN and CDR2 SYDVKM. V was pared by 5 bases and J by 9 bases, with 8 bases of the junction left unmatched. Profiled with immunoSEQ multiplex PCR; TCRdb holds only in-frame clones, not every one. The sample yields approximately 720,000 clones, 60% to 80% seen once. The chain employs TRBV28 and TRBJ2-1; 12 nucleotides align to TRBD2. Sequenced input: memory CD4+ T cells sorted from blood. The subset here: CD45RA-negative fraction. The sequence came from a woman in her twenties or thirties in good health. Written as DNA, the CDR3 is TGTGCCAGCAGTCGGACTAGCGGGGCCGACGGTGAGCAGTTCTTC. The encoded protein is CASSRTSGADGEQFF.